The sequence of this T cell receptor (beta chain) was determined in a study of read filtering for tumor transcriptome and immune sequencing (dated by TCRdb to 2020 to 2022). With regard to the full study: The cohort was composed of approximately 17 male and 13 to 15 female patients, with a mean age of about 68 years and an age range of roughly 47 to 90. By revised international staging, eight or nine patients were R-ISS I, around 15 were R-ISS II and over 5 were R-ISS III. After DNase treatment, whole-transcriptome libraries were prepared using the TruSeq RNA Access Library Prep Kit. Per sample, about 4.05 to 10.27 million TCR-region mapped reads were obtained with IR-seq, compared with only roughly 75 to 1,400 with RNA-seq. TCR repertoires obtained by targeted immune repertoire sequencing and by bulk whole-transcriptome sequencing performed on the same bone marrow samples were compared. A main aim was a read-filtering strategy for immune repertoire data, specifically whether clonotypes supported by a single read should be removed. General study outcomes and caveats: Single-read clonotypes made up about 82% of clonotypes but 3% to 3.5% of total reads in IR-seq, and under 75% of clonotypes and approximately 47% of reads in RNA-seq. Compared with RNA-seq, IR-seq captured clonotypes at much greater depth and more reliably, and a smaller IR-seq throughput was enough to identify most of the shared clonotypes. When single-read clonotypes were removed, the proportions of shared clonotypes in IR-seq and RNA-seq correlated more strongly. The sorted CD138-negative fraction was not purified T cells but a mixed bone marrow immune population.

Of note for this clonotype: No antigen is known for it. Base quality data are lacking; no much larger clone is found one base away.

TCR libraries were constructed from approximately 0.4 ug RNA using the Immunoverse kit, and molecular barcoded adaptors covering alpha/delta and beta/gamma chains were employed. TCR library preparation used the same RNA that went into transcriptome sequencing. Sequencing of TCR libraries was carried out on an Illumina HiSeq 4000 with 2 x 150 cycles. The study's own analysis went as follows. With MiXCR, TCR reads were aligned to human V, D, J and C references and assembled into CDR3 clonotypes, with quality filtering and error correction included. Clonotype counts and gene usage diversity were analyzed with the tcR package in R. For inspection of raw mapping reads, RNA-seq reads were mapped by STAR aligner version 2.5.3a onto GRCh37 of the human genome. To test how sequencing depth affected the clonotypes detected, IR-seq fastq files were randomly downsampled with Seqtk 1.3. The raw public data were reprocessed by TCRdb itself: fastp quality trimming at Q25, MiXCR clonotype calling, in-frame beta chains only. Records with the same CDR3 protein are collapsed into one entry carrying the most frequent genes and DNA. The V and J calls, along with clone size, are taken from TCRdb and not from the paper's own processing. The sample profile shows 50,000 or so distinct CDR3 sequences; approximately 12% of them were found once. The ten largest clonotypes hold about 14% of the sample.

Deletion took 4 bases off V and 2 bases off J, with a span of 24 bases between the germline ends. Based on the germline V gene (reference sequence), the CDR1 and CDR2 sequences are DFQATT and SNEGSKA. Measured from the cysteine to the phenylalanine, the CDR3 is 17 residues long. Left in the record is the CDR3 DNA by itself, 51 bases read in frame from the first base. Every patient had bone marrow sampled at the time of active disease. Isolation of bone marrow mononuclear cells was performed by Ficoll-Hypaque density gradient centrifugation. Myeloma plasma cells were removed and CD138-negative cells were obtained by negative selection following labeling with CD138 magnetic microbeads on a MACS separator. Flow cytometry on an Attune NxT with CD138 antibodies was used to check the purity of the isolated cells. Total RNA was extracted using TRIzol reagent and was quantified on a NanoDrop spectrophotometer. For each patient, paired RNA-seq and IR-seq were run on the CD138-negative bone marrow sample from that patient.

This TCR came from a donor at least 40 years old with multiple myeloma. The chain is assembled from TRBV20-1 and TRBJ2-7; the D segment could be TRBD1, given 6 matching bases. Sequenced input: a population of CD138-negative cells sorted from bone marrow. What this sample's cell subset or site label stands for: bone marrow mononuclear cells depleted of CD138+ plasma/myeloma cells by negative magnetic selection. The DNA sequence is as follows: TGCAGTGCTATAAGGGGGAGTAGCGTGAGCGGTGCCTACGAGCAGTACTTC. Translation gives CSAIRGSSVSGAYEQYF.